This T cell receptor beta chain derives from a study of T cell responses to AZD1222 COVID-19 vaccine. This clone has just one count. Its specificity is not known. General study findings and limits: Spike-spanning, vaccine-associated CD4 TCRs were dominant at 160-218 and 743-854.

Method: immunoSEQ multiplex PCR; TCRdb's copy keeps in-frame clones and lacks some. The sample records more than 110,000 clones, approximately 90% being singletons. This CDR3 region has 14 residues. The V end lost 4 bases, the J end lost 1 base, and 8 bases lay between the germline ends. The germline V gene has CDR1 SGDLS and CDR2 YYNGEE. The TCR originated in an adult in good health. The source was peripheral blood, collected on day 0 of AZD1222 vaccination. This chain connects TRBV9 to TRBJ1-4; tentative D call: TRBD1 (5 bases). The CDR3 sequence is CASSPQGTNEKLFF. Written as DNA, the CDR3 is TGTGCCAGCAGCCCGCAGGGAACTAATGAAAAACTGTTTTTT.